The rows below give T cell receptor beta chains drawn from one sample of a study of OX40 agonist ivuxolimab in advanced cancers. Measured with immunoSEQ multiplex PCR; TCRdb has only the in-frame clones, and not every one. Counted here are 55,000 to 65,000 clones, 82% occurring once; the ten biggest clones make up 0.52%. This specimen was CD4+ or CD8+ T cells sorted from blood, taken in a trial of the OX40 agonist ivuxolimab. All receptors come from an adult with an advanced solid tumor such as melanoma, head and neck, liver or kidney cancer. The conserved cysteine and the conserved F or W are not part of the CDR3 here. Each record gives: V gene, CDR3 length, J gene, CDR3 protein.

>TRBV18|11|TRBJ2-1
ASSVGQGGEQF
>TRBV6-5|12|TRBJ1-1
ASSADRGDTEAF
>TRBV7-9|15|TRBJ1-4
ASSLSGDPTANEKLF
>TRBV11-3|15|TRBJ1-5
ASSLVEVGGHPQPQH
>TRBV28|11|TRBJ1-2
ASSLEGFYGYT
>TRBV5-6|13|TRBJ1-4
ASSWGQGLDEKLF
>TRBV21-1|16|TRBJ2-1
ASSKRGQGRFGNNEQF
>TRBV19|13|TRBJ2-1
ASRGREGSYNEQF
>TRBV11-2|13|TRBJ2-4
ASSPTRQQENIQY
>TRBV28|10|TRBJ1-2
ASSSDRSGYT
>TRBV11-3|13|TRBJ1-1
ASSLGTGGSTEAF
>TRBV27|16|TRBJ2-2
ASSPGPGMARDTGELF
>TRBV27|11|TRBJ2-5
ASSFGSQETQY
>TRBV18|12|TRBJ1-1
ASSAGQLNTEAF
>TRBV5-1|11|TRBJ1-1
ASSLGTNTEAF
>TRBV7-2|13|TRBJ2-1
ASSTGLAGYNEQF
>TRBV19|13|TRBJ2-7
ASSGRDPSGREQY
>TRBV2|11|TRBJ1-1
ASSIQGATEAF
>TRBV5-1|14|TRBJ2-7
ASSLAVGQDYYEQY
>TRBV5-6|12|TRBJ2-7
ASSPRPGHHEQY
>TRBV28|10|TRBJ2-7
ASSFYSGGQY
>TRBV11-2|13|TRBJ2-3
ASSTSALSTDTQY
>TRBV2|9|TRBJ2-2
ASRYSGELF
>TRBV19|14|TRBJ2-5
ASSRSTPSAQETQY
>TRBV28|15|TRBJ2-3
ASSLFPGGRGTDTQY
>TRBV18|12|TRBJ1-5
ASSPGGGGQPQH
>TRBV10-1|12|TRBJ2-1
ASSLQGEGNEQF
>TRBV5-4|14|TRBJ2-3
ASSLKREAGTDTQY